The rows below give T cell receptor beta chains drawn from one sample of a study of blood T cells in healthy people across ages. TCRdb reprocessed the 5' RACE reads via MiXCR and lists one record per CDR3 protein. The table shows roughly 1.9 million distinct CDR3 sequences, with around 40% occurring only once. Sequenced material: blood. These receptors were obtained from a human donor in good health. CDR3s include the opening cysteine and the closing phenylalanine or tryptophan. The D gene is left open where the match is weak. Clone size is shown for a subset of rows, as once, few, many or a class of expanded clone.

many	TRBV18	.	TRBJ2-3	CASSPPTDTQYF	TGCGCCAGCAGCCCCCCCACAGATACGCAGTATTTT
.	TRBV15	.	TRBJ2-5	CATSSRGAETQYF	TGTGCCACCAGTTCCCGGGGGGCGGAGACCCAGTACTTC
few	TRBV7-8	TRBD1	TRBJ2-3	CASSSRSRQGTASTDTQYF	TGTGCCAGCAGCTCACGCTCTAGACAGGGGACAGCCAGCACAGATACGCAGTATTTT
.	TRBV7-2	.	TRBJ2-5	CAGEGDANEQYF	TGTGCCGGGGAGGGGGATGCGAATGAGCAGTACTTC
few	TRBV7-9	.	TRBJ2-7	CASINTRGEQYF	TGTGCCAGCATCAACACACGAGGCGAGCAGTACTTC
.	TRBV20-1	TRBD1	TRBJ1-4	CSAGRTGAPTNEKLFF	TGCAGTGCTGGCCGGACAGGGGCCCCAACTAATGAAAAACTGTTTTTT
.	TRBV6-5	TRBD1	TRBJ1-2	CATLGTGSVGYTF	TGTGCCACCCTAGGGACAGGGTCGGTTGGCTACACCTTC
.	TRBV29-1	.	TRBJ1-6	CSVEDRRRPYYNSPLHF	TGCAGCGTTGAAGATCGGCGTAGACCCTACTATAATTCACCCCTCCACTTT
few	TRBV10-3	.	TRBJ2-4	CAISEVAKNIQYF	TGTGCCATCAGTGAGGTTGCCAAAAACATTCAGTACTTC
few	TRBV24-1	.	TRBJ2-1	CATSDGQINEQFF	TGTGCCACCAGCGACGGACAAATCAATGAGCAGTTCTTC
few	TRBV12-5	.	TRBJ2-5	CASGLEQTIINQETQYF	TGTGCTAGTGGTTTGGAGCAGACGATAATCAACCAAGAGACCCAGTACTTC
.	TRBV28	TRBD2	TRBJ2-5	CASSPEGLIRETQYF	TGTGCCAGCAGCCCTGAGGGACTAATAAGGGAGACCCAGTACTTC
few	TRBV20-1	.	TRBJ2-1	CSARDNRQGSYNEQFF	TGCAGTGCTAGAGATAATAGGCAAGGCTCCTACAATGAGCAGTTCTTC
.	TRBV11-1	.	TRBJ2-3	CASSLDGWRAARGNTQYF	TGTGCCAGCAGCTTAGACGGTTGGCGGGCGGCGCGGGGTAATACGCAGTATTTT
.	TRBV7-8	.	TRBJ1-5	CASSADGGVSNQPQHF	TGTGCCAGCAGCGCGGACGGGGGGGTCAGCAATCAGCCCCAGCATTTT
many	TRBV6-2/TRBV6-3	.	TRBJ2-7	CASREQDIYEQYF	TGTGCCAGCAGAGAACAGGATATCTACGAGCAGTACTTC
.	TRBV29-1	.	TRBJ1-3	CSVAGHSGNTIYF	TGCAGCGTTGCCGGTCACTCTGGAAACACCATATATTTT
once	TRBV5-5	TRBD2	TRBJ2-1	CASSLESGDLYNEQFF	TGTGCCAGCAGCTTGGAGAGCGGGGACTTATACAATGAGCAGTTCTTC
.	TRBV4-1	TRBD1	TRBJ1-5	CASSQGQGAKQPQHF	TGCGCCAGCAGCCAAGGACAGGGGGCTAAACAGCCCCAGCATTTT
many	TRBV20-1	.	TRBJ2-7	CSATDRPSYEQYF	TGCAGTGCCACGGACAGACCATCCTACGAGCAGTACTTC
.	TRBV7-2	TRBD1	TRBJ2-5	CASSLLTGTYQETQYF	TGTGCCAGCAGCTTATTGACAGGGACGTACCAAGAGACCCAGTACTTC
few	TRBV6-6	.	TRBJ2-1	CASSYSVREDLPNEQFF	TGTGCCAGCAGTTATTCCGTCAGGGAAGACCTACCTAATGAGCAGTTCTTC
.	TRBV4-1	.	TRBJ1-6	CASSQDNPGEKYNPPLHF	TGCGCCAGCAGCCAAGATAACCCAGGGGAGAAATATAATCCACCCCTCCACTTT
.	TRBV5-5	.	TRBJ1-2	CASTPRLPPSYGYTF	TGTGCCAGCACCCCCCGTTTACCACCTAGCTATGGCTACACCTTC
.	TRBV20-1	.	TRBJ2-5	CSARSDPASETQYF	TGCAGTGCTAGATCGGACCCAGCCTCAGAGACCCAGTACTTC
.	TRBV4-3	TRBD1	TRBJ2-5	CASSQEGTGIQETQYF	TGCGCCAGCAGCCAAGAAGGGACAGGCATACAAGAGACCCAGTACTTC
.	TRBV5-5	TRBD1	TRBJ1-2	CASTLHGIGQGSLRGYTF	TGTGCCAGCACCTTACACGGGATAGGACAGGGCTCTCTCCGGGGCTACACCTTC
.	TRBV4-3	.	TRBJ2-7	CASSQASIRAYEQYF	TGCGCCAGCAGCCAGGCCAGTATCCGGGCTTACGAGCAGTACTTC
.	TRBV7-9	TRBD1	TRBJ1-2	CASGQGISGYTF	TGTGCCAGCGGACAGGGGATTTCTGGCTACACCTTC
.	TRBV29-1	.	TRBJ2-6	CSVTGRFLSGANVRTF	TGCAGCGTAACAGGGAGATTTCTTTCTGGGGCCAACGTCCGGACTTTC
.	TRBV15	TRBD1	TRBJ1-4	CATSDRGLGTTNEKLFF	TGTGCCACCAGCGACAGGGGGCTAGGTACAACTAATGAAAAACTGTTTTTT
.	TRBV5-1	.	TRBJ1-6	CASSGREDNSPLHF	TGCGCCAGCAGCGGCCGGGAAGATAATTCACCCCTCCACTTT
.	TRBV4-3	TRBD2	TRBJ2-3	CASSLFPGTRGRTDTQYF	TGCGCCAGCAGCCTCTTCCCCGGGACTAGGGGCCGCACAGATACGCAGTATTTT
.	TRBV29-1	.	TRBJ1-1	CSASRGVTEAFF	TGCAGCGCCTCCCGGGGGGTCACTGAAGCTTTCTTT
few	TRBV20-1	TRBD1	TRBJ1-2	CSAATGGYGYTF	TGCAGTGCGGCCACAGGGGGCTATGGCTACACCTTC
.	TRBV7-2	.	TRBJ1-1	CASSSYREVGEAFF	TGTGCCAGCAGCTCATACAGGGAAGTGGGTGAAGCTTTCTTT
.	TRBV12-3/TRBV12-4	.	TRBJ1-6	CASRFPGGSYYSPLHF	TGTGCCAGCAGATTCCCGGGGGGGTCCTACTATTCACCCCTCCACTTT
.	TRBV12-3/TRBV12-4	.	TRBJ2-2	CASSFGQLNTGELFF	TGTGCCAGCAGTTTCGGACAGCTTAACACCGGGGAGCTGTTTTTT
.	TRBV5-6	.	TRBJ1-5	CASSSSGFRPQHF	TGTGCCAGCAGCTCGTCGGGGTTTCGGCCCCAGCATTTT
.	TRBV2	.	TRBJ2-7	CASSEIEYEQYF	TGTGCCAGCAGTGAAATCGAATACGAGCAGTACTTC
few	TRBV2	.	TRBJ2-3	CASSKSGPQVADTQYF	TGTGCCAGCAGTAAATCGGGGCCCCAGGTGGCAGATACGCAGTATTTT
.	TRBV10-2	.	TRBJ1-5	CASSEFESYQPQHF	TGCGCCAGCAGTGAGTTTGAGAGTTATCAGCCCCAGCATTTT
.	TRBV11-2	TRBD1	TRBJ1-2	CASSSRQGTGVGGYTF	TGTGCCAGCAGCTCAAGACAGGGAACAGGGGTAGGAGGCTACACCTTC